A single sample is the source of the 2 T cell receptor beta chains below, sequenced in a study of OX40 agonist ivuxolimab in advanced cancers. The method was immunoSEQ multiplex PCR; TCRdb's version includes in-frame clones alone and lacks a portion of them. Among 81,000 or so clones, roughly nine tenths were seen once, and the ten largest hold 8.4%. Here the sequenced sample was CD4+ or CD8+ T cells sorted from blood, taken in a trial of the OX40 agonist ivuxolimab. The source of these receptors is an adult with an advanced solid tumor such as melanoma, head and neck, liver or kidney cancer.

J is TRBJ1-6 and V is TRBV10-2, with 7 bases that match TRBD1. Germline assignment: CDR1 WSHSY and CDR2 SAAADI. Germline trimming cut 2 bases from V and 8 bases from J; bases unmatched to any gene: 3. The CDR3 runs 14 residues. CDR3: CASSEVTGYSPLHF. DNA for the CDR3: TGCGCCAGCAGTGAGGTGACAGGGTATTCACCCCTCCACTTT.

The gene calls are TRBV7-9 and TRBJ1-5; D remains unclear. Germline V CDR1 and CDR2: SEHNR, FQNEAQ (reference sequence). This CDR3 is 15 amino acids long. V was pared by 5 bases and J by 5 bases, with 16 bases between. CDR3 residues: CASSPGPLGDQPQHF. The DNA of the CDR3 is TGTGCCAGCAGCCCCGGGCCTCTTGGCGATCAGCCCCAGCATTTT.